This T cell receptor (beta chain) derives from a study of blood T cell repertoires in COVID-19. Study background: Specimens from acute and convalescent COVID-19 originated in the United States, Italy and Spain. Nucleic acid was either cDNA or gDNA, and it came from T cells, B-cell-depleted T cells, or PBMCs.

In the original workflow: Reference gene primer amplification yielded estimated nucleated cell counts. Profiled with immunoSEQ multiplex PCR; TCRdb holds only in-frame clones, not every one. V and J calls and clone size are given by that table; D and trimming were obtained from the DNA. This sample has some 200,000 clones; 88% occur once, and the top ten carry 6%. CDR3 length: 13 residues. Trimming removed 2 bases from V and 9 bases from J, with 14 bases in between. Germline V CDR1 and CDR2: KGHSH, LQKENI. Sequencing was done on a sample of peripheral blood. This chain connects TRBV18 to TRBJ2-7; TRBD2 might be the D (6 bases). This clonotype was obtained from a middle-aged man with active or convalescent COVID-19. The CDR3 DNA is TGTGCCAGCTCACCAAACGGGGGAGTTGGGCAGTACTTC. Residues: CASSPNGGVGQYF.